The 4 T cell receptor beta chains below come from one sample, sequenced in a study of tumor and adjacent non-tumor tissue in lung cancer. This sample's RNA came from whole unsorted tissue. A modified ARM-PCR protocol with three rounds of nested PCR amplified TCRbeta. TCRdb fed the multiplex PCR reads into MiXCR, producing one record per CDR3 protein. This table has some 100,000 distinct CDR3 sequences, 75% appearing once. Sequencing used lung tumor tissue. The source of these receptors is an older woman with non-small cell lung cancer.

The J gene is TRBJ1-3, the V gene TRBV9, with TRBD1 matching 8 bases. This CDR3 region has 14 residues. The V gene end was trimmed by 3 bases and the J gene end by 6 bases; junction bases not matched to a gene: 5. In germline, CDR1 is SGDLS, CDR2 YYNGEE. The CDR3 DNA sequence: TGTGCCAGCAGCGGTAACCAGGGGGCAAACACCATATATTTT. It codes for CASSGNQGANTIYF.

On this clonotype itself: No conserved phenylalanine or tryptophan ends this CDR3, so it is likely a read error. The rearrangement joins TRBV28 to TRBJ2-4, with 8 positions matching TRBD1. Germline lookup yields CDR1 MDHEN and CDR2 SYDVKM. This CDR3 spans 17 amino acids. The CDR3 DNA reads TGTGCCAGCAGTAGCCCACAGGGGGGACTCGCCAAGAACATTCAGTACCTC. Amino acids: CASSSPQGGLAKNIQYL.

This clonotype appeared many times. J is TRBJ2-3 and V is TRBV7-3, with D possibly being TRBD2 (6 bases). This CDR3 spans 16 amino acids. Looked up from germline, CDR1 is SGHTA and CDR2 is FQGTGA. The V gene lost 4 bases and the J gene lost 1 base, with 15 bases spanning the gap. CDR3 in amino acids: CASSYEVGGGTDTQYF. In DNA form, the CDR3 reads TGTGCCAGCAGCTACGAGGTGGGGGGTGGCACAGATACGCAGTATTTT.

Comment on this clonotype: The junction shows a germline mismatch at one end, possibly a read error. The chain couples TRBV12-3 or TRBV12-4 to TRBJ2-7; possibly TRBD2 for D (8 bases). The length of the CDR3 is 15 residues. The CDR3 sequence: CASSTQGTRRIEQCF. DNA of the CDR3: TGTGCCAGCAGTACACAGGGGACTAGGAGAATCGAGCAATGCTTC.